The table lists the clone carrying this T cell receptor beta chain with many counts. Its specificity is unknown. Trimming left V 2 bases short and J 6 bases short, with 13 bases between. The CDR3 extends over 14 amino acids. This sample was taken from a study of response to subunit inactivated influenza vaccine. The study's findings and limits: That few new T cells are recruited by each seasonal influenza vaccination was the authors' suggestion.

Using its own MiXCR run on the RT-PCR reads, TCRdb lists one record per CDR3 protein. The sample shows 600,000 to 850,000 distinct CDR3 sequences, less than 15% of them seen only once. Sequencing used PBMCs from blood, obtained 14 to 15 days before vaccination. This sequence originates from a man aged 50-59 years who received an inactivated influenza vaccine. The chain carries TRBV12-3 or TRBV12-4 and TRBJ1-2; a possible D gene is TRBD1 (5 bases). CDR3 sequence: CASSLSAGRHGYTF. CDR3 nucleotides: TGTGCCAGCAGTTTAAGCGCAGGGAGGCATGGCTACACCTTC.